This T cell receptor beta chain is drawn from a study of Graves' ophthalmopathy and Graves' hyperthyroidism. The study, taken as a whole, reports: Blood repertoires reportedly contained most expanded thyroid clonotypes above 0.001 frequency.

This clonotype was seen ten or more times. The target antigen is unknown. V lost 6 bases, J lost 2 bases, and 17 bases lay in between. This CDR3 spans 14 amino acids. The germline V gene encodes CDR1 DFQATT and CDR2 SNEGSKA (reference sequence). RNA served as the template for amplifying TCR beta CDR3 regions. Scientists carried out first-round RT-PCR using HTBI primers and then a second-round multiplex PCR. MiXCR, run by TCRdb on the multiplex PCR reads, gives a single entry per CDR3 protein. The data hold roughly 160,000 distinct CDR3 sequences, with roughly two fifths observed a single time. The source is a young man with Graves' ophthalmopathy. V is TRBV20-1 and J is TRBJ2-7; no clear D. Sequencing was carried out using peripheral blood. CDR3 sequence: CSAGHQAKTYEQYF. The CDR3 DNA sequence: TGCAGTGCCGGGCACCAGGCTAAAACCTACGAGCAGTACTTC.